This is a list of T cell receptor beta chains from one sample in a study of metastatic and nonmetastatic thyroid tumors. TCRdb re-clonotyped the PCR reads through MiXCR. Here the sample spans 30,000 to 40,000 clones, approximately 12% being singletons. The sequencing input was blood. These receptors all stem from a female donor with papillary thyroid cancer or a benign thyroid nodule (not recorded which). Some clones in this sample may be carry-over from other donors' samples. Each CDR3 is given with its conserved first and last residue. D genes are given only for firm matches. Size tells how often a clone was seen (once, few, many) or the class of an expanded clone, and some rows leave it out.

>TRBV24-1|TRBD1|TRBJ2-2|many
TGTGCCACCAAGGGGGCGCAGGACACCGGGGAGCTGTTTTTT
CATKGAQDTGELFF
>TRBV30|-|TRBJ2-3|many
TGTGCCTTCCGCTCCCCCCACACAGATACGCAGTATTTT
CAFRSPHTDTQYF
>TRBV12-3/TRBV12-4|-|TRBJ1-4|-
TGTGCCAGCAGTTCAGTAAATGAAAAACTGTTTTTT
CASSSVNEKLFF
>TRBV28|-|TRBJ2-1|many
TGTGCCAGCAGTTTTCGGGGCGACCCCTACAATGAGCAGTTCTTC
CASSFRGDPYNEQFF
>TRBV27|TRBD2|TRBJ2-2|few
TGTGCCAGTACAGCGGGAGTAACACGGGGAGCTGTTTTT
CASTAGVTRGAVF
>TRBV11-3|-|TRBJ1-6|-
TGTGCCAGCAGCGGCGGACTGGGATGGAATTCACCCCTCCACTTT
CASSGGLGWNSPLHF
>TRBV7-8|-|TRBJ1-1|-
TGTGCCAGCAGCTTAGGATGCACTCAAGCTTTCTTT
CASSLGCTQAFF
>TRBV20-1|TRBD1|TRBJ1-4|many
TGCAGTGCTAAGACAGGGTACGAAAAACTGTTTTTT
CSAKTGYEKLFF
>TRBV28|-|TRBJ1-5|many
TGTGCCAGCAGTTTTTCTGGGGGGGCCCCAAGCAATCAGCCCCAGCATTTT
CASSFSGGAPSNQPQHF
>TRBV20-1|-|TRBJ1-3|many
TGCAGTGCTAGAGCCAACGGGGGGCAGTCCACTGTCTCTGGAAACACCATATATTTT
CSARANGGQSTVSGNTIYF
>TRBV20-1|TRBD2|TRBJ2-3|many
TGCAGTGCTAGTGAGTTGGGGACTAGCGCTACCACAGATACGCAGTATTTT
CSASELGTSATTDTQYF
>TRBV3-1|-|TRBJ2-4|medium-sized
TGTGCCAGCAGCCAAGATCAACGGCAGTGGAACATTCAGTACTTC
CASSQDQRQWNIQYF
>TRBV5-5|-|TRBJ1-6|many
TGTGCCAGCAGCTTAAATTGGGCAGTAGATTCACCCCTCCACTTT
CASSLNWAVDSPLHF
>TRBV19|-|TRBJ2-7|many
TGTGCCACCCGAGGGGGGTACGAGCAGTACTTC
CATRGGYEQYF
>TRBV19|TRBD1|TRBJ2-1|many
TGTGCCAGTAGCCTAGGTAGGGACAGGGGCCTCAATGAGCAGTTCTTC
CASSLGRDRGLNEQFF